The 26 T cell receptor beta chains in this list originate from one sample, sequenced in a study of T cell changes during pregnancy in multiple sclerosis. The repertoire was sequenced with immunoSEQ multiplex PCR; TCRdb's copy has only in-frame clones and lacks some. The table has around 39,000 clones, approximately 88% seen once. The starting material was CD4+ T cells from peripheral blood mononuclear cells, obtained before pregnancy. Source of these receptors: a female donor with multiple sclerosis, enrolled in a pregnancy study.

Remarks on this clone: This may be a read error, as it is one base from a much larger clone. This rearrangement joins TRBV2 to TRBJ1-5, with D perhaps TRBD1 (5 bases). This CDR3 comprises 14 residues. Trimming removed 5 bases at V and 5 bases at J, with 13 bases between. Germline CDR1 is SNHLY and CDR2 is FYNNEI. The CDR3 nucleotides are TGTGCCAGCAGTAACTTTGACAGAGATCAGCCCCAGCATTTT. Protein product: CASSNFDRDQPQHF.

This chain joins TRBV5-1 and TRBJ1-2; D is undetermined. Germline CDR1 and CDR2: SGHRS and YFSETQ. This CDR3 region has 15 residues. Trimming removed 0 bases at V and 6 bases at J, with 15 bases between. The CDR3 nucleotides read TGCGCCAGCAGCTTGGTGCTCCCCGAGGAGGATGGCTACACCTTC. It yields the protein CASSLVLPEEDGYTF.

The chain is built from TRBV11-2 and TRBJ2-7, with D possibly matching TRBD2 (6 bases). This CDR3 is 12 amino acids long. Trimming took 7 bases from V and 3 from J, leaving 10 bases between them. Germline V gives CDR1 SGHAT, CDR2 FQNNGV. The CDR3 protein is CASTGSVYEQYF. The CDR3 DNA is TGTGCCAGCACCGGGAGCGTCTACGAGCAGTACTTC. The full variable domain, completed using reference TRBV11-2 and TRBJ2-7, is EAGVAQSPRYKIIEKRQSVAFWCNPISGHATLYWYQQILGQGPKLLIQFQNNGVVDDSQLPKDRFSAERLKGVDSTLKIQPAKLEDSAVYLCASTGSVYEQYFGPGTRLTVT.

The rearrangement uses TRBV6-1 and TRBJ2-5; the match to TRBD1 covers 7 bases. Per the germline V gene, CDR1 is MNHNS and CDR2 is SASEGT. The CDR3 spans 14 residues. The V and J ends lost 5 bases and 1 base, in that order; junction bases with no gene match: 4. The DNA of the CDR3 is TGTGCCAGCAGTTCGGGACAGTTCCAAGAGACCCAGTACTTC. This sequence encodes CASSSGQFQETQYF.

The rearrangement links TRBV5-1 to TRBJ2-7; D perhaps matches TRBD1 (5 bases). Trimming removed 2 bases at V and 3 bases at J, with 9 bases between. This CDR3 comprises 13 residues. Per germline, CDR1 SGHRS and CDR2 YFSETQ. CDR3 loop: CASSLEGVYEQYF. The CDR3 region has the DNA TGCGCCAGCAGCTTAGAAGGGGTCTACGAGCAGTACTTC.

This sequence joins TRBV7-9 and TRBJ2-7; D call uncertain. This CDR3 is built from 11 residues. The ends were cut back, 2 bases at V and 3 bases at J, with 2 bases in the middle. Germline-derived CDR1 and CDR2 are SEHNR and FQNEAQ (reference sequence). The CDR3 reads CASSLHYEQYF. In DNA form, the CDR3 reads TGTGCCAGCAGCTTACACTACGAGCAGTACTTC.

The chain combines TRBV5-4 with TRBJ1-1, with a weak D call TRBD1 (5 bases). V shed 4 bases and J shed 1 base, with 11 bases lying between them. The CDR3 is 14 residues long. CDR1 is SGHNT, CDR2 YYREEE, per germline (reference sequence). This chain's CDR3 is CASSRTNENTEAFF. The CDR3 region has the DNA TGTGCCAGCAGCCGGACAAATGAGAACACTGAAGCTTTCTTT.

A single count supports this clone. The chain has TRBV21-1 and TRBJ1-4; TRBD1, the D gene given by the table, was not confirmed from the DNA. TRBV21-1 is deemed a pseudogene. This CDR3 region has 15 residues. CDR3 nucleotides: TGTGCCAGCAGCATCCGGACAGGAATTAATGAAAAACTGTTTTTT. Its protein is CASSIRTGINEKLFF.

The J gene is TRBJ1-1, the V gene TRBV6-6; TRBD1 is a possible D gene (6 bases). V was shortened by 6 bases and J by 1 base, with 9 bases between the two germline ends. This CDR3 spans 13 amino acids. Germline CDR1 is MNHNY and CDR2 is SVGAGI (reference sequence). CDR3 sequence (DNA): TGTGCCAGCAGAGTACAGGGGAACACTGAAGCTTTCTTT. It yields the protein CASRVQGNTEAFF.

CDR3 protein: CASSLQGVNTEAFF. Here the CDR3 DNA reads TGTGCCAGCAGCTTGCAGGGGGTGAACACTGAAGCTTTCTTT. The V and J genes are TRBV5-5 and TRBJ1-1; 7 bases match TRBD1. The ends lost 1 base at V and 0 bases at J; junction bases unmatched: 0. Germline-derived CDR1 and CDR2 are SGHKS and YYEKEE (reference sequence). The CDR3 sequence is 14 residues long.

The chain recombines TRBV30 with TRBJ2-1, with 12 bases lining up with TRBD2. V gave up 0 bases and J gave up 4 bases; unmatched junction bases: 28. The CDR3 runs to 24 residues. Germline assignment: CDR1 GTSNPN and CDR2 SVGIG (reference sequence). CDR3 sequence reads: CAWSVPRDRAISRGLAGPYNEQFF. As DNA, the CDR3 is TGTGCCTGGAGTGTACCCCGGGACAGGGCGATCTCGAGGGGACTAGCGGGTCCTTACAATGAGCAGTTCTTC.

This clone was seen once. The rearrangement joins TRBV27 to TRBJ2-1, with 9 bases aligning to TRBD1. Trimming took 5 bases from V and 7 from J; bases not matched to a gene: 9. Germline CDR1 reads MNHEY; CDR2 reads SMNVEV (reference sequence). This CDR3 comprises 15 residues. The CDR3 DNA is TGTGCCAGCAGTCCGGGACAGGGCCATAAGAATGAGCAGTTCTTC. As protein: CASSPGQGHKNEQFF.

J is TRBJ2-3 and V is TRBV18; 8 positions match TRBD1. The CDR3 runs 15 residues. Germline CDR1 is KGHSH and CDR2 is LQKENI. V shed 5 bases and J 6 bases; nucleotides not matched to a gene: 10. The DNA of the CDR3 is TGTGCCAGCTCAAGAGGACAGGGTAGGACGGATACGCAGTATTTT. Translated, it gives CASSRGQGRTDTQYF.

The chain couples TRBV29-1 to TRBJ2-6; no firm D call. Germline V gene sequence: CDR1 SQVTM, CDR2 ANQGSEA. This CDR3 spans 13 amino acids. Trimming removed 3 bases from V and 2 bases from J, with 5 bases in between. The CDR3 sequence: CSVDVTGANVLTF. The CDR3 coding sequence is TGCAGCGTTGACGTTACTGGGGCCAACGTCCTGACTTTC.

This sequence joins TRBV5-4 and TRBJ2-2; 9 bases match TRBD1. Germline CDR1 reads SGHNT; CDR2 reads YYREEE (reference sequence). This CDR3 comprises 13 residues. J lost 6 bases, V lost 6 bases, and 3 bases had no gene match. CDR3 protein: CASKGQGPGELFF. As DNA, the CDR3 is TGTGCCAGCAAGGGACAGGGTCCCGGGGAGCTGTTTTTT.

CDR3 protein: CSVVNQAQSTEAFF. CDR3 bases: TGCAGCGTTGTAAACCAGGCCCAGAGCACTGAAGCTTTCTTT. The rearrangement joins TRBV29-1 to TRBJ1-1; D gene ambiguous. The CDR3 has 14 residues. With 4 bases removed from V and 4 bases from J, the gap between germline ends came to 16 bases. In germline, CDR1 is SQVTM, CDR2 ANQGSEA. The complete variable domain, with remaining parts taken from reference TRBV29-1 and TRBJ1-1, reads SAVISQKPSRDICQRGTSLTIQCQVDSQVTMMFWYRQQPGQSLTLIATANQGSEATYESGFVIDKFPISRPNLTFSTLTVSNMSPEDSSIYLCSVVNQAQSTEAFFGQGTRLTVV.

The DNA of the CDR3 is TGTGCCAGCTCACCCTTAGCGGATACGCAGTATTTT. It translates to CASSPLADTQYF. V is TRBV18 and J is TRBJ2-3; tentatively, D is TRBD2 (5 bases). Trimming left V 3 bases short and J 6 bases short, with 7 bases between. The CDR3 has 12 amino acids. CDR1 is KGHSH and CDR2 is LQKENI in the germline V gene.

The rearrangement links TRBV5-6 to TRBJ2-1, with TRBD2 matching 10 bases. The germline CDR1 and CDR2 sequences are SGHDT and YYEEEE. The V gene end was trimmed by 3 bases and the J gene end by 3 bases; junction bases not matched to a gene: 9. The CDR3 extends over 17 amino acids. CDR3 residues: CASSWLAGETLYNEQFF. The CDR3, as DNA: TGTGCCAGCAGCTGGCTAGCGGGAGAGACCCTCTACAATGAGCAGTTCTTC.

The rearrangement uses TRBV30 and TRBJ2-1; 7 positions match TRBD2. Germline V gene sequence: CDR1 GTSNPN, CDR2 SVGIG (reference sequence). Trimming at V came to 0 bases and at J to 6 bases, leaving 11 bases not matched to a gene. This CDR3 has 16 residues. The CDR3 region has the DNA TGTGCCTGGAGTGTACGGACTAGTAATAATCTCAATGAGCAGTTCTTC. Its translation is CAWSVRTSNNLNEQFF.

V and J are TRBV29-1 and TRBJ2-5; D is perhaps TRBD1 (6 bases). The CDR3 runs to 12 residues. Germline assignment: CDR1 SQVTM and CDR2 ANQGSEA. The V end lost 5 bases, the J end lost 1 base, and 8 bases lay between the germline ends. CDR3 sequence reads: CSVIGGQETQYF. CDR3 DNA sequence: TGCAGCGTTATAGGGGGCCAAGAGACCCAGTACTTC.

The V call is TRBV5-4, the J call TRBJ1-3, with 10 bases identical to TRBD1. Germline V gene lookup returns CDR1 SGHNT and CDR2 YYREEE (reference sequence). V was clipped by 4 bases and J by 4 bases; unmatched bases: 8. The CDR3 runs to 16 residues. CDR3 loop: CASSPRQGAGGNTIYF. In DNA form, the CDR3 reads TGTGCCAGCAGCCCTAGACAGGGGGCAGGAGGAAACACCATATATTTT.

The chain employs TRBV6-1 and TRBJ2-7; D is ambiguous. Trimming stripped 1 base from V and 3 bases from J, with 4 bases between. CDR1 MNHNS and CDR2 SASEGT come from the germline V gene. This CDR3 has 12 residues. The CDR3 DNA reads TGTGCCAGCAGTGAAGTCGGCTACGAGCAGTACTTC. Its translation is CASSEVGYEQYF.

The chain recombines TRBV6-1 with TRBJ1-3; D gene uncertain. The CDR3 contains 15 residues. V lost 3 bases and J 0 bases, leaving 9 bases between the germline ends. Germline CDR1 and CDR2: MNHNS and SASEGT. CDR3 DNA: TGTGCCAGCAGTGACCCCTACGGCTCTGGAAACACCATATATTTT. Its protein product is CASSDPYGSGNTIYF.

This chain connects TRBV11-2 to TRBJ2-2, with D perhaps TRBD2 (5 bases). This CDR3 is 17 amino acids long. CDR1 is SGHAT, CDR2 FQNNGV, per germline. The V and J ends lost 3 bases and 0 bases respectively, with 14 bases between them. DNA for the CDR3: TGTGCCAGCAGCTTTGGTAGTTGGGAGACGAACACCGGGGAGCTGTTTTTT. Encoded protein: CASSFGSWETNTGELFF.

This chain connects TRBV5-1 to TRBJ2-1, with 13 bases that match TRBD2. CDR1 is SGHRS and CDR2 is YFSETQ in the germline V gene. After removal of 2 bases from V and 7 bases from J, the junction contained 3 bases not matched to a gene. The CDR3 covers 15 residues. The CDR3 spells CASSLLAGGLNEQFF. The CDR3 DNA is TGCGCCAGCAGCTTACTAGCGGGAGGGTTGAATGAGCAGTTCTTC.

The chain recombines TRBV30 with TRBJ2-7; TRBD2 is a possible D gene (5 bases). Germline CDR1 reads GTSNPN; CDR2 reads SVGIG (reference sequence). Trimming left V 4 bases short and J 2 bases short, with 12 bases between. This CDR3 contains 13 residues. CDR3 residues: CAWTSGGTYEQYF. The CDR3 nucleotides read TGTGCCTGGACGAGCGGCGGTACCTACGAGCAGTACTTC.